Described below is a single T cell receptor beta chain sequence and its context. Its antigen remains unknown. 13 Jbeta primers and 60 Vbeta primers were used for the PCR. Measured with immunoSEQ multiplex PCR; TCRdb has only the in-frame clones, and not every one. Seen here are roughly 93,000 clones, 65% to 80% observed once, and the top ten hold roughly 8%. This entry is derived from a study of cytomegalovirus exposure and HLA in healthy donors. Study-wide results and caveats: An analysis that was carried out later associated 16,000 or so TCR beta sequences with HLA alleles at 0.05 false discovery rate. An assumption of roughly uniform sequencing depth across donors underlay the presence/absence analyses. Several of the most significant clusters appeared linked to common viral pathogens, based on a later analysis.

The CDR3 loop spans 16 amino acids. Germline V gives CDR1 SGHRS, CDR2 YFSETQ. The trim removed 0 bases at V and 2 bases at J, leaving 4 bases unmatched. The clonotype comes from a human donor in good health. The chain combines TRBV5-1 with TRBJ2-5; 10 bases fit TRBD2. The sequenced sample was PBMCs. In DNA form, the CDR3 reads TGCGCCAGCAGCTTGGCTAGCGGGGGCCTACAAGAGACCCAGTACTTC. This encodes CASSLASGGLQETQYF.